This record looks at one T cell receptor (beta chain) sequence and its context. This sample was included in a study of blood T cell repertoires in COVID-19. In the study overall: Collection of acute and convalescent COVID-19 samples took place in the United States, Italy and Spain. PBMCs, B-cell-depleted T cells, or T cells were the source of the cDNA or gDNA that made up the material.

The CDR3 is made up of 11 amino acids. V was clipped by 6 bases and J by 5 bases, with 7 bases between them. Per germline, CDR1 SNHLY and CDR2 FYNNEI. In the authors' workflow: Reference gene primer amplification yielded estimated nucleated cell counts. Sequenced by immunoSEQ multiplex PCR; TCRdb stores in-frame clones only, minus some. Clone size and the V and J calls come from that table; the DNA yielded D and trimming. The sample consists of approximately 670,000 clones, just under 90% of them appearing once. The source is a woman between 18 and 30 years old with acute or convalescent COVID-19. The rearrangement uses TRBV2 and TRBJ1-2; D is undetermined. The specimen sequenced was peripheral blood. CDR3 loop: CASSPLYGYTF. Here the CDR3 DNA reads TGTGCCAGCAGCCCTCTTTATGGCTACACCTTC.